The next 32 T cell receptor beta chains were all read from a single sample in a study of blood T cell repertoires in COVID-19. The data were produced by immunoSEQ multiplex PCR, yet TCRdb's version contains in-frame clones alone and is incomplete. The table lists about 160,000 clones, less than 90% of them singletons. Sequenced sample: peripheral blood. These receptors came from an older woman with acute or convalescent COVID-19.

The chain employs TRBV5-4 and TRBJ1-2; TRBD1 aligns across 7 bases. The CDR3 runs 16 residues. The J segment lost 2 bases and the V segment lost 2 bases, leaving 9 bases of the junction unmatched. Looked up from germline, CDR1 is SGHNT and CDR2 is YYREEE (reference sequence). The CDR3 spells CASSFEGARRNYGYTF. CDR3 nucleotides: TGTGCCAGCAGCTTTGAGGGGGCGCGAAGGAACTATGGCTACACCTTC.

This clone was seen just once. The chain links TRBV5-4 to TRBJ2-3, with 12 bases aligning to TRBD2. This CDR3 region has 17 residues. V trimming: 0 bases; J trimming: 3 bases; junction bases outside the gene matches: 5. Germline assignment: CDR1 SGHNT and CDR2 YYREEE (reference sequence). The CDR3 sequence is CASSLGASGGATDTQYF. Here the CDR3 DNA reads TGTGCCAGCAGCTTGGGAGCTAGCGGGGGGGCAACAGATACGCAGTATTTT.

The chain links TRBV5-1 to TRBJ2-5; TRBD2 matches 8 bases. From germline, CDR1 is SGHRS and CDR2 YFSETQ. With V trimmed by 2 bases and J by 5 bases, 11 bases remained unmatched. The CDR3 is 16 amino acids. CDR3 sequence reads: CASSFTKAGGLETQYF. The CDR3, as DNA: TGCGCCAGCAGCTTTACCAAGGCGGGAGGTCTTGAGACCCAGTACTTC.

The rearrangement uses TRBV19 and TRBJ2-2; TRBD2 matches 8 bases. This CDR3 contains 20 residues. Germline values: CDR1 LNHDA, CDR2 SQIVND (reference sequence). The junction had 15 bases not matched to a gene; V was cut back by 3 bases and J by 0 bases. The CDR3 DNA reads TGTGCCAGTAGTATCGTTTTTAGGTCGGGGGGGCGTTCGAACACCGGGGAGCTGTTTTTT. Translating gives CASSIVFRSGGRSNTGELFF. The entire variable domain, with the rest obtained from reference TRBV19 and TRBJ2-2, is as follows: DGGITQSPKYLFRKEGQNVTLSCEQNLNHDAMYWYRQDPGQGLRLIYYSQIVNDFQKGDIAEGYSVSREKKESFPLTVTSAQKNPTAFYLCASSIVFRSGGRSNTGELFFGEGSRLTVL.

This clone was observed once. For the CDR3, the DNA is TGTGCCAGCTCACCACCCCTAGGACAGGGGGTTGGGGATGAGCAGTTCTTC. Amino acid sequence: CASSPPLGQGVGDEQFF. The rearrangement links TRBV18 to TRBJ2-1; 10 bases fit TRBD1. Germline assignment: CDR1 KGHSH and CDR2 LQKENI. The CDR3 is made up of 17 amino acids. V shed 0 bases and J 8 bases; nucleotides not matched to a gene: 10.

The chain joins TRBV5-8 to TRBJ2-1; 11 nucleotides line up with TRBD2. This CDR3 has 17 amino acids. V lost 0 bases to trimming and J lost 6 bases; unmatched junction nucleotides: 8. Germline V CDR1 and CDR2: SGHTS, YDEGEE. CDR3: CASSLGLAGLSFNEQFF. In DNA, the CDR3 is TGTGCCAGCAGCTTGGGACTAGCGGGATTGAGCTTCAATGAGCAGTTCTTC.

This clone has just a few counts. The V gene is TRBV7-2, the J gene TRBJ2-7; the D is unclear. The CDR3 runs 13 residues. V was trimmed by 6 bases and J by 0 bases, leaving 9 bases between them. CDR1 is SGHTA and CDR2 is FQGNSA in the germline V gene. CDR3 sequence (DNA): TGTGCCAGCAGGCTCCTAGACTCCTACGAGCAGTACTTC. Residues: CASRLLDSYEQYF. Supplemented by reference TRBV7-2 and TRBJ2-7, the full variable domain reads GAGVSQSPSNKVTEKGKDVELRCDPISGHTALYWYRQSLGQGLEFLIYFQGNSAPDKSGLPSDRFSAERTGGSVSTLTIQRTQQEDSAVYLCASRLLDSYEQYFGPGTRLTVT.

The chain has TRBV6-5 and TRBJ1-6; 8 bases are shared with TRBD1. Germline lookup yields CDR1 MNHEY and CDR2 SVGAGI. The CDR3 loop spans 14 amino acids. V lost 7 bases, J lost 7 bases, and 6 bases stayed unmatched. CDR3 sequence reads: CASTRTGLNSPLHF. The CDR3 DNA is TGTGCCAGCACTAGGACAGGGCTAAATTCACCCCTCCACTTT.

This clone was observed a single time. The chain has TRBV28 and TRBJ2-7; 13 nucleotides agree with TRBD2. This CDR3 is 18 amino acids long. Trimming took 4 bases from V and 0 from J; bases not matched to a gene: 9. CDR1 MDHEN and CDR2 SYDVKM come from the germline V gene. The CDR3 loop reads CASSSTSGRQFFSYEQYF. CDR3 DNA sequence: TGTGCCAGCAGTTCGACTAGCGGGAGGCAATTTTTCTCCTACGAGCAGTACTTC. Variable domain in full (rest from reference TRBV28 and TRBJ2-7): DVKVTQSSRYLVKRTGEKVFLECVQDMDHENMFWYRQDPGLGLRLIYFSYDVKMKEKGDIPEGYSVSREKKERFSLILESASTNQTSMYLCASSSTSGRQFFSYEQYFGPGTRLTVT.

The chain carries TRBV29-1 and TRBJ2-3, with D perhaps TRBD1 (6 bases). CDR1 is SQVTM and CDR2 is ANQGSEA in the germline V gene. This CDR3 has 13 amino acids. V lost 3 bases and J 2 bases, leaving 9 bases between the germline ends. The CDR3 nucleotides read TGCAGCGTTGATCCAGGGGCCACAGATACGCAGTATTTT. Amino acids: CSVDPGATDTQYF.

The chain uses TRBV4-3 and TRBJ2-3; D is unresolved. There are 14 residues in the CDR3. V was shortened by 2 bases and J by 8 bases, with 14 bases between the two germline ends. The germline V gene has CDR1 LGHNA and CDR2 YSLEER. The CDR3 here is CASSQILTTGTQYF. The CDR3 region has the DNA TGCGCCAGCAGCCAAATCTTAACTACGGGTACGCAGTATTTT.

This clone was counted a single time. V is TRBV10-3 and J is TRBJ1-1; D might be TRBD1 (5 bases). The CDR3 runs 16 residues. V dropped 8 bases and J dropped 1 base, with 20 bases sitting between them. The germline V gene has CDR1 ENHRY and CDR2 SYGVKD. CDR3 amino acids: CAIRGGDQIRNTEAFF. The CDR3 DNA reads TGTGCCATCCGGGGCGGGGACCAGATCCGGAACACTGAAGCTTTCTTT.

The rearrangement uses TRBV18 and TRBJ2-2, with D possibly being TRBD2 (5 bases). CDR1 is KGHSH and CDR2 is LQKENI in the germline V gene. Trimming left V 2 bases short and J 1 base short, with 11 bases between. There are 16 residues in the CDR3. Here the CDR3 DNA reads TGTGCCAGCTCACCAGGTCGGGCGGGGAACACCGGGGAGCTGTTTTTT. Protein: CASSPGRAGNTGELFF.

V gene TRBV10-3 combines with J gene TRBJ1-1, with TRBD1 matching over 7 bases. V dropped 7 bases and J dropped 4; count of bases not matched to a gene: 3. The CDR3 contains 12 residues. The germline gives CDR1 ENHRY, CDR2 SYGVKD. The CDR3 reads CAITAGGTEAFF. Written as DNA, the CDR3 is TGTGCCATCACGGCAGGGGGCACTGAAGCTTTCTTT.

J is TRBJ1-2 and V is TRBV3-1 (or the pseudogene TRBV3-2), with TRBD1 matching 8 bases. This CDR3 comprises 14 residues. V was clipped by 7 bases and J by 3 bases; unmatched bases: 7. Germline V gene lookup returns CDR1 LGHDT and CDR2 YNNKEL (reference sequence). CDR3 residues: CASTKDRADYGYTF. As DNA, the CDR3 is TGTGCCAGCACCAAGGACAGGGCCGACTATGGCTACACCTTC.

This sequence joins TRBV19 and TRBJ1-2; 7 bases map to TRBD1. Trimming cost V 4 bases and J 0 bases; bases outside gene matches: 11. There are 17 residues in the CDR3. Germline V CDR1 and CDR2: LNHDA, SQIVND (reference sequence). The CDR3 is CASSTLPGQSSNYGYTF. DNA of the CDR3: TGTGCCAGTAGTACCCTTCCGGGACAGAGTTCTAACTATGGCTACACCTTC. The whole variable domain, remainder taken from reference TRBV19 and TRBJ1-2, is DGGITQSPKYLFRKEGQNVTLSCEQNLNHDAMYWYRQDPGQGLRLIYYSQIVNDFQKGDIAEGYSVSREKKESFPLTVTSAQKNPTAFYLCASSTLPGQSSNYGYTFGSGTRLTVV.

The chain is built from TRBV4-1 and TRBJ2-5, with D perhaps matching TRBD2 (5 bases). The V gene's germline CDR1 is MGHRA and CDR2 YSYEKL. This CDR3 region has 15 residues. V was clipped by 4 bases and J by 2 bases, with 14 bases between them. The CDR3 bases are TGCGCCAGCAGCCCCCTTTTTCGGGGACAAGAGACCCAGTACTTC. Amino acids: CASSPLFRGQETQYF.

The chain has TRBV4-1 and TRBJ1-2; 7 positions match TRBD1. With V trimmed by 4 bases and J by 4 bases, 9 bases remained unmatched. The CDR3 is 15 residues long. In germline, CDR1 is MGHRA, CDR2 YSYEKL. The CDR3 nucleotides read TGCGCCAGCAGCCCCGGACAGGTGGGGATCTATGGCTACACCTTC. Its translation: CASSPGQVGIYGYTF.

The rearrangement links TRBV6-2 or TRBV6-3 to TRBJ1-4, with no clear D. V was cut by 6 bases and J by 2 bases, with 13 bases left in between. The germline V gene has CDR1 MNHEY and CDR2 SVGEGT. CDR3 length: 15 amino acids. CDR3 residues: CASSPSTGTNEKLFF. The DNA of the CDR3 is TGTGCCAGCAGCCCCTCGACCGGGACTAATGAAAAACTGTTTTTT.

The V gene is TRBV7-9, the J gene TRBJ2-7, with D possibly matching TRBD2 (6 bases). Between the trimmed V and J ends, which lost 5 bases and 7 bases, there was a span of 24 bases. The CDR3 consists of 16 residues. Germline assignment: CDR1 SEHNR and CDR2 FQNEAQ (reference sequence). CDR3 sequence: CASSPRGAGSFKEQYF. The CDR3 DNA reads TGTGCCAGCAGCCCCCGCGGGGCCGGGTCTTTTAAGGAGCAGTACTTC.

V is TRBV21-1 and J is TRBJ1-3; the D segment call TRBD1 is taken from the table without a DNA check. TRBV21-1 is marked as a pseudogene. CDR3 size: 12 residues. The CDR3 DNA reads as TGTGCCAGCAACAGCTCTGGAAACACCATATATTTT. Translating it yields CASNSSGNTIYF.

The chain is built from TRBV7-6 and TRBJ1-1, with D maybe TRBD1 (6 bases). This CDR3 contains 15 residues. Germline V CDR1 and CDR2: SGHVS, FNYEAQ. V lost 5 bases and J 1 base, leaving 14 bases between the germline ends. The CDR3: CASSTTGHRNTEAFF. In DNA form, the CDR3 reads TGTGCCAGCAGCACTACGGGACACCGGAACACTGAAGCTTTCTTT.

Here the CDR3 DNA reads TGTGCCAGCACCCACAGGGGTTTCTACGAGCAGTACTTC. Translating it yields CASTHRGFYEQYF. The chain combines TRBV6-5 with TRBJ2-7; 7 bases agree with TRBD1. With 7 bases clipped from V and 3 bases from J, the junction kept 6 bases outside the gene matches. CDR1 and CDR2 from the germline V gene are MNHEY and SVGAGI. The CDR3 sequence is 13 residues long.

The gene calls are TRBV6-2 or TRBV6-3 and TRBJ2-7; tentatively, D is TRBD1 (7 bases). Per the germline V gene, CDR1 is MNHEY and CDR2 is SVGEGT. With 5 bases removed from V and 13 bases from J, the gap between germline ends came to 21 bases. This CDR3 region has 13 residues. The chain's CDR3 is CASSAGQPSTLYF. The DNA for the CDR3 is TGTGCCAGCAGTGCGGGACAGCCCTCTACGTTATACTTC.

J is TRBJ1-2 and V is TRBV30; D is possibly TRBD1 (5 bases). CDR1 GTSNPN and CDR2 SVGIG come from the germline V gene (reference sequence). V lost 0 bases and J lost 12, with 23 bases in between. This CDR3 is built from 15 residues. Written as DNA, the CDR3 is TGTGCCTGGAGTGTGCGGTCAGGGCCAACCTCCTCGCACACCTTC. Amino acids: CAWSVRSGPTSSHTF.

The chain has TRBV28 and TRBJ2-5, with 8 bases aligning to TRBD2. CDR1 MDHEN and CDR2 SYDVKM come from the germline V gene. V shed 3 bases and J 4 bases; nucleotides not matched to a gene: 7. The CDR3 contains 15 residues. CDR3 sequence reads: CASSLGGRTGETQYF. The CDR3 DNA is TGTGCCAGCAGTTTGGGCGGGAGGACGGGAGAGACCCAGTACTTC.

The chain joins TRBV6-2 or TRBV6-3 to TRBJ1-1; 7 positions agree with TRBD1. The germline CDR1 and CDR2 sequences are MNHEY and SVGEGT. V shed 4 bases and J 7 bases; nucleotides not matched to a gene: 6. The CDR3 consists of 13 residues. CDR3 protein: CASSFGTEGEAFF. CDR3 DNA: TGTGCCAGCAGTTTCGGGACAGAAGGTGAAGCTTTCTTT.

The rearrangement uses TRBV28 and TRBJ2-7, with 11 bases lining up with TRBD2. V lost 5 bases and J lost 0; bases outside the gene matches: 6. CDR1 and CDR2 (germline): MDHEN, SYDVKM. CDR3 size: 16 residues. The CDR3: CASSHASGGSSYEQYF. CDR3 nucleotides: TGTGCCAGCAGTCATGCTAGCGGGGGGAGCTCCTACGAGCAGTACTTC. Variable domain in full (rest from reference TRBV28 and TRBJ2-7): DVKVTQSSRYLVKRTGEKVFLECVQDMDHENMFWYRQDPGLGLRLIYFSYDVKMKEKGDIPEGYSVSREKKERFSLILESASTNQTSMYLCASSHASGGSSYEQYFGPGTRLTVT.

The gene calls are TRBV9 and TRBJ2-1, with TRBD2 identical over 7 bases. The V gene's germline CDR1 is SGDLS and CDR2 YYNGEE. Losses at the gene ends were 0 bases for V and 5 bases for J; bases not matched to a gene: 5. This CDR3 has 15 amino acids. Here the CDR3 DNA reads TGTGCCAGCAGCGTAGCGGCGGGAGAAAACAATGAGCAGTTCTTC. It yields the protein CASSVAAGENNEQFF.

This chain uses TRBV10-3 with TRBJ2-7; 9 bases line up with TRBD1. The germline CDR1 and CDR2 sequences are ENHRY and SYGVKD. The ends lost 6 bases at V and 4 bases at J; junction bases unmatched: 1. This CDR3 contains 12 residues. The CDR3 DNA follows: TGTGCCATCAGGGGGACAGGGTACGAGCAGTACTTC. Its translation is CAIRGTGYEQYF.

J is TRBJ1-3 and V is TRBV19, with D hard to call. This CDR3 contains 13 residues. The germline V and J ends were trimmed by 5 bases and 9 bases, with 14 bases remaining between them. Germline CDR1 is LNHDA and CDR2 is SQIVND (reference sequence). CDR3 region: CASSYDERTTIYF. The CDR3 nucleotides read TGTGCCAGTAGTTACGATGAGCGGACCACCATATATTTT.

V gene TRBV10-3 combines with J gene TRBJ1-1, with D possibly TRBD1 on 5 matching bases. Germline V gives CDR1 ENHRY, CDR2 SYGVKD. V was pared by 2 bases and J by 2 bases, with 6 bases between. The CDR3 spans 13 residues. CDR3 sequence (DNA): TGTGCCATCAGTGAGACAGGTAACACTGAAGCTTTCTTT. It encodes CAISETGNTEAFF.